This T cell receptor beta chain was sequenced for a study of post-analysis software for immune sequencing data. Study-wide points: Pronounced co-clustering by F measure was evident among identically batched samples. Compared with controls, patients had more of about 5 TRBV segments, including TRBV5-6, TRBV5-1 and TRBV20-1. Comparison with controls showed significantly lower normalized Chao1 diversity in multiple sclerosis patients.

This clonotype was seen more than once but under ten times. Its antigen is as yet unknown. Prepared TCR beta cDNA libraries contained unique molecular identifiers. A population of 1 to 10 million T cells gave rise to approximately 530,000 cDNA molecules. TCRdb re-derived calls from the PCR reads in MiXCR, one entry per CDR3 protein. The repertoire holds hundreds of thousands of distinct CDR3 sequences, with less than 35% as singletons. In germline, CDR1 is MNHEY, CDR2 SMNVEV (reference sequence). The CDR3 is 17 residues long. Trimming removed 5 bases at V and 5 bases at J, with 22 bases between. Input material: blood. V usage is TRBV27 and J usage is TRBJ2-1, with D perhaps given as TRBD1 or TRBD2 (5 bases each). The receptor was derived from a girl aged 5-17 years with multiple sclerosis. The CDR3 reads CASSTRERGRYNNEQFF. The CDR3 bases are TGTGCCAGCAGTACCCGGGAAAGGGGAAGGTACAACAATGAGCAGTTCTTC.